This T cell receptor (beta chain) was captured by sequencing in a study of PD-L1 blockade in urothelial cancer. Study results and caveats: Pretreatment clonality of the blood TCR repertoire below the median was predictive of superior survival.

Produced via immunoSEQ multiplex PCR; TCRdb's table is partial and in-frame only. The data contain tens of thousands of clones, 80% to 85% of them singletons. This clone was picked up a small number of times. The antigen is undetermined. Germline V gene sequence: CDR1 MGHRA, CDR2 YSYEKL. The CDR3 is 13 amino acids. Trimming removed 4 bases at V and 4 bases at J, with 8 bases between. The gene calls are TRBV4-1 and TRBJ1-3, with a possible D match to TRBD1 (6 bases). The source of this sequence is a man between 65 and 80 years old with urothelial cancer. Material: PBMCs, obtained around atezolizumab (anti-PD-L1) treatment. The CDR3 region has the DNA TGCGCCAGCAGCCGAGACAGGGGAAACACCATATATTTT. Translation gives CASSRDRGNTIYF.